The text below deals with one T cell receptor (beta chain). The data derive from a study of T-cell memory formation after mild COVID-19. TCRdb itself ran the 5' RACE reads through MiXCR, one entry per CDR3 protein. The data hold about half a million distinct CDR3 sequences, with 18% observed a single time. The source material was PBMCs or a T cell subset sorted from them (not recorded which). The TCR was taken from an adult woman who had mild COVID-19 (a few samples of this study predate the infection). Cell type and time point are not known.

This chain's CDR3 is CASSLGTGSSNQPQHF. The CDR3 DNA reads TGTGCCAGCAGCTTAGGGACAGGGTCGAGCAATCAGCCCCAGCATTTT. The gene calls are TRBV7-4 and TRBJ1-5, with TRBD1 matching over 8 bases. V was clipped by 1 base and J by 1 base; unmatched bases: 3. CDR1 and CDR2 from the germline V gene are SGHVT and SQSDAQ. There are 16 residues in the CDR3. Complete variable domain (other parts from reference TRBV7-4 and TRBJ1-5): GAGVSQSPRYKVAKRGRDVALRCDSISGHVTLYWYRQTLGQGSEVLTYSQSDAQRDKSGRPSGRFSAERPERSVSTLKIQRTEQGDSAVYLCASSLGTGSSNQPQHFGDGTRLSIL.